The 3 T cell receptor beta chains below come from one sample, sequenced in a study of CD8 T cells in ankylosing spondylitis. TCRdb used MiXCR to reprocess the 5' RACE reads, holding one entry per CDR3 protein. The sample holds more than 150,000 distinct CDR3 sequences; 11% are singletons and the top ten take under 35%. The specimen sequenced was blood, either unsorted or a sorted T cell fraction (not recorded which). The source is a male donor with ankylosing spondylitis or in good health (not recorded which).

This clonotype was found once. The chain couples TRBV6-4 to TRBJ2-1; D uncertain. The V and J ends lost 2 bases and 7 bases respectively, with 15 bases between them. The CDR3 has 15 residues. The germline gives CDR1 MRHNA, CDR2 SNTAGT. CDR3 in amino acids: CASSDPRVLLNEQFF. Here the CDR3 DNA reads TGTGCCAGCAGTGACCCACGCGTCCTTTTGAATGAGCAGTTCTTC.

V is TRBV13 and J is TRBJ2-7; 8 bases map to TRBD1. The V and J ends lost 5 bases and 0 bases, in that order; junction bases with no gene match: 9. The CDR3 consists of 16 residues. Germline-derived CDR1 and CDR2 are PRHDT and FYEKMQ (reference sequence). The CDR3 coding sequence is TGTGCCAGCAGCACGGGGGCGGGACAGGCCTCCTACGAGCAGTACTTC. This translates into CASSTGAGQASYEQYF.

The gene calls are TRBV27 and TRBJ2-1, with a possible D match to TRBD2 (5 bases). The V gene lost 8 bases and the J gene lost 7 bases, with 18 bases spanning the gap. The CDR3 is 14 residues long. CDR1 MNHEY and CDR2 SMNVEV come from the germline V gene (reference sequence). CDR3 residues: CASALSPPGNEQFF. The CDR3 region has the DNA TGTGCCAGCGCCCTGAGCCCCCCGGGGAATGAGCAGTTCTTC.